This entry lists 14 T cell receptor beta chains sequenced from one sample in a study of cytomegalovirus exposure and HLA in healthy donors. The PCR was carried out with 60 Vbeta primers and 13 Jbeta primers. Using immunoSEQ multiplex PCR, the repertoire was profiled, and TCRdb retains in-frame clones only, with some absent. The repertoire holds some 150,000 clones, about three quarters seen once, with 1.5% to 2% in the top ten. Sequences were obtained from PBMCs. All receptors come from a woman under 40 in good health and CMV-seronegative.

The chain uses TRBV11-3 and TRBJ2-1; 10 bases line up with TRBD1. The CDR3 runs to 17 residues. Germline CDR1 is SGHNT and CDR2 is YENEEA. V shed 2 bases and J 8 bases; nucleotides not matched to a gene: 12. CDR3 sequence: CASSLTRGDRGTDEQFF. In DNA form, the CDR3 reads TGTGCCAGCAGCTTAACCCGAGGGGACAGGGGCACGGATGAGCAGTTCTTC. Complete variable domain (other parts from reference TRBV11-3 and TRBJ2-1): EAGVVQSPRYKIIEKKQPVAFWCNPISGHNTLYWYLQNLGQGPELLIRYENEEAVDDSQLPKDRFSAERLKGVDSTLKIQPAELGDSAVYLCASSLTRGDRGTDEQFFGPGTRLTVL.

This clone was seen only once. In DNA, the CDR3 is TGTGCCAGCAGTTCGGGACAGGGGGGAGAGACCCAGTACTTC. Its translation is CASSSGQGGETQYF. The chain joins TRBV28 to TRBJ2-5; 11 bases agree with TRBD1. Per germline, CDR1 MDHEN and CDR2 SYDVKM. This CDR3 has 14 residues. V shed 4 bases and J 4 bases; nucleotides not matched to a gene: 2. Using reference TRBV28 and TRBJ2-5 for the parts outside the CDR3, the full variable domain is DVKVTQSSRYLVKRTGEKVFLECVQDMDHENMFWYRQDPGLGLRLIYFSYDVKMKEKGDIPEGYSVSREKKERFSLILESASTNQTSMYLCASSSGQGGETQYFGPGTRLLVL.

This clone was seen a handful of times. This chain uses TRBV7-9 with TRBJ2-5, with D possibly matching TRBD1 (6 bases). Trimming removed 5 bases at V and 5 bases at J, with 15 bases between. The CDR3 contains 14 residues. Germline V gene sequence: CDR1 SEHNR, CDR2 FQNEAQ (reference sequence). DNA for the CDR3: TGTGCCAGCAGCCACTACAGGGCGCTGGAGACCCAGTACTTC. Protein: CASSHYRALETQYF.

V is TRBV2 and J is TRBJ1-5; D may be TRBD1 (5 bases). Trimming took 7 bases from V and 3 from J, leaving 10 bases between them. CDR3 length: 13 amino acids. Germline V lookup: CDR1 SNHLY, CDR2 FYNNEI. The CDR3 nucleotides are TGTGCCAGCATCAGGGATACCAATCAGCCCCAGCATTTT. It encodes CASIRDTNQPQHF.

This sequence joins TRBV11-2 and TRBJ2-7, with D unresolved. The CDR3 covers 15 residues. The germline CDR1 and CDR2 sequences are SGHAT and FQNNGV. Trimming took 5 bases from V and 4 from J, leaving 18 bases between them. CDR3 sequence: CASSPPNRPGYEQYV. For the CDR3, the DNA is TGTGCCAGCAGCCCTCCGAACAGACCAGGATACGAGCAGTACGTC.

The CDR3 is CASSYLGGSVYGYTF. The CDR3 region has the DNA TGTGCCAGCAGCTATCTAGGGGGATCCGTCTATGGCTACACCTTC. J is TRBJ1-2 and V is TRBV5-4, with D tentatively TRBD1 (6 bases). V gave up 3 bases and J gave up 4 bases, with 16 bases separating them. The CDR3 spans 15 residues. Per germline, CDR1 SGHNT and CDR2 YYREEE (reference sequence).

This chain connects TRBV7-2 to TRBJ2-3, with D unresolved. The length of the CDR3 is 13 residues. Germline V gene sequence: CDR1 SGHTA, CDR2 FQGNSA. With 1 base removed from V and 2 bases from J, the gap between germline ends came to 4 bases. The CDR3 here is CASSLDFTDTQYF. The CDR3 region has the DNA TGTGCCAGCAGCTTAGACTTCACAGATACGCAGTATTTT.

This chain links TRBV6-5 with TRBJ1-2, with D uncertain. V was pared by 0 bases and J by 6 bases, with 14 bases between. Germline V gene sequence: CDR1 MNHEY, CDR2 SVGAGI. The CDR3 consists of 15 residues. This CDR3 reads CASSYSINRLDGYTF. DNA of the CDR3: TGTGCCAGCAGTTACTCGATTAACCGGTTGGATGGCTACACCTTC.

This clone showed up just once. The genes are TRBV1 and TRBJ2-7; the listed D gene, TRBD2, was not tested against the DNA. TRBV1 is classified as a pseudogene. The CDR3 consists of 16 residues. As DNA, the CDR3 is TGCACCAGCAGGCCGCCGGGGGTAGCGGGAGTAGGTGAGCAGTACTTC. Its protein is CTSRPPGVAGVGEQYF.

The V gene is TRBV11-2, the J gene TRBJ2-1; 8 bases are a match to TRBD2. CDR3 length: 16 residues. The V segment lost 5 bases and the J segment 2 bases; nucleotides outside the gene matches: 8. The germline gives CDR1 SGHAT, CDR2 FQNNGV. In DNA, the CDR3 is TGTGCCAGCAGCCCCGGTGGGCGGGGGGCCTACAATGAGCAGTTCTTC. This translates into CASSPGGRGAYNEQFF.

This clone was found a few times. The J gene is TRBJ1-2, the V gene TRBV27, with 8 bases identical to TRBD1. Germline V gives CDR1 MNHEY, CDR2 SMNVEV (reference sequence). The ends lost 6 bases at V and 4 bases at J; junction bases unmatched: 10. CDR3 length: 15 residues. DNA of the CDR3: TGTGCCAGCAGCAACTCCGGGACAGGATCCTATGGCTACACCTTC. It encodes CASSNSGTGSYGYTF.

This clone was found a few times. The V and J genes are TRBV10-3 and TRBJ2-2; 10 bases align to TRBD2. The CDR3 is 16 residues long. V gave up 8 bases and J gave up 4 bases; unmatched junction bases: 10. Germline V gives CDR1 ENHRY, CDR2 SYGVKD. The CDR3 is CAIGGASGRGTGELFF. CDR3 in DNA: TGTGCCATCGGGGGGGCTAGCGGGAGAGGCACCGGGGAGCTGTTTTTT.

This sequence joins TRBV2 and TRBJ2-2, with D possibly matching TRBD2 (5 bases). In germline, CDR1 is SNHLY, CDR2 FYNNEI. CDR3 length: 16 residues. Trimming took 1 base from V and 0 from J, leaving 9 bases between them. This CDR3 is CASSEGLATNTGELFF. DNA of the CDR3: TGTGCCAGCAGTGAAGGGTTAGCGACGAACACCGGGGAGCTGTTTTTT.

The genes are TRBV23-1 and TRBJ2-7, with D maybe TRBD1 (6 bases). TRBV23-1 is labeled an ORF, and its function is uncertain. The V and J ends lost 11 bases and 5 bases respectively, with 13 bases between them. This CDR3 spans 11 amino acids. In DNA, the CDR3 is TGCGCCGACACAGGGTCCCACGAGCAGTACTTC. Translated: CADTGSHEQYF.